The present TCR beta chain was sequenced within a study of human T cells and chemical hapten exposure. Across the whole study: Per-sample TCR yield variation was attributed mainly to small pooled library volume differences.

Described time point: healthy volunteer bleed at 6 weeks. Total RNA was isolated from whole blood that had not been fractionated. This clonotype was seen more than once but under ten times. Authors' methods: Between 23,224 and 690,600 TCRs appeared in each sample, and the median stood at around 92,000. MiXCR, applied by TCRdb to the RACE reads, yields one record per CDR3 protein. What appears here as the V and J calls and clone size reflects TCRdb's work, not the paper's. The sample includes 60,000 to 80,000 distinct CDR3 sequences, roughly 6.1% of them seen just once. The material sequenced was whole blood. This TCR derives from a female donor in good health. Some clones in this sample may be carry-over from other donors' samples.

CDR3 bases: TGTGCCACCAGTGATCGGACAGGGGGTGCCTACGAGCAGTACTTC. It specifies CATSDRTGGAYEQYF. The chain uses TRBV24-1 and TRBJ2-7; 10 nucleotides match TRBD1. CDR3 length: 15 amino acids. V lost 3 bases to trimming and J lost 2 bases; unmatched junction nucleotides: 3. The germline CDR1 and CDR2 sequences are KGHDR and SFDVKD.